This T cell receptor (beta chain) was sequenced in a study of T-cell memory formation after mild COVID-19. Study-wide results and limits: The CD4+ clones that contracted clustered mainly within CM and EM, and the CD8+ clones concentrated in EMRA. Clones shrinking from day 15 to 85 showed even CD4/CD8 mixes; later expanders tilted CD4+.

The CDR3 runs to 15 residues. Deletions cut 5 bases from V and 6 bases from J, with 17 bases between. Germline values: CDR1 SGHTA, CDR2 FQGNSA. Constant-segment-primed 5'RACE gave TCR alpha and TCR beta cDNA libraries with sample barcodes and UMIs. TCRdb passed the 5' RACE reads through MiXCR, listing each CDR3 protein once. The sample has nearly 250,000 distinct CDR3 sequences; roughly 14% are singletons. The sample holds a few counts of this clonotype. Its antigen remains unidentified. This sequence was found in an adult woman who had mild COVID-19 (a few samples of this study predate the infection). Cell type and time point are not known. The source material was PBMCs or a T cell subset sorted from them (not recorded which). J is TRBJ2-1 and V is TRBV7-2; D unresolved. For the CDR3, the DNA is TGTGCCAGCAGCAATGCGGCGAGTTCGGGCAATGAGCAGTTCTTC. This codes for CASSNAASSGNEQFF.